This T cell receptor beta chain was recorded in a study of cytomegalovirus exposure and HLA in healthy donors. Study results and caveats: TCR beta V- and J-gene trimming was later associated with a missense DCLRE1C variant. In a later analysis, specific HLA alleles were associated with around 17,000 TCR beta sequences at a 0.05 false discovery rate.

This CDR3 has 12 residues. The germline V and J ends were trimmed by 6 bases and 4 bases, with 7 bases remaining between them. From germline, CDR1 is MNHEY and CDR2 SMNVEV (reference sequence). Of note for this clone: Its antigen is as yet unknown.

Primers: 60 Vbeta forward and 13 Jbeta reverse. Assay: immunoSEQ multiplex PCR; the TCRdb copy retains only in-frame clones and omits some. This table has around 200,000 clones, roughly 82% appearing once. The TCR originated in a man aged 35-49 years in good health and CMV-seropositive. The specimen sequenced was PBMCs. The J gene is TRBJ1-5, the V gene TRBV27, with TRBD1 as a possible D gene (6 bases). The CDR3 reads CASRQGNQPQHF. The CDR3 DNA follows: TGTGCCAGCAGACAGGGAAATCAGCCCCAGCATTTT.